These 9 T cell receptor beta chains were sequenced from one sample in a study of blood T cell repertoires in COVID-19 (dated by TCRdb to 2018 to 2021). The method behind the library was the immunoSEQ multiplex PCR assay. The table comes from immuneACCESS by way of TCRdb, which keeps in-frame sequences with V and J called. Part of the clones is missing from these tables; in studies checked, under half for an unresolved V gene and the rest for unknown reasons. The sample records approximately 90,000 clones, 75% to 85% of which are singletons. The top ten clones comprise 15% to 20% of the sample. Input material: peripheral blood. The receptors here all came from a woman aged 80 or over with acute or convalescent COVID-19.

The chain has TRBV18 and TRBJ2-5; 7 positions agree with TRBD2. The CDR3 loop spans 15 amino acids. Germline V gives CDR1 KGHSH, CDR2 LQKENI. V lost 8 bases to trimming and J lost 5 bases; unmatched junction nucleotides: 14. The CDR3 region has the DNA TGTGCCAGCCTCACTACAGCGGGGACCAGTGAGACCCAGTACTTC. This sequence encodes CASLTTAGTSETQYF.

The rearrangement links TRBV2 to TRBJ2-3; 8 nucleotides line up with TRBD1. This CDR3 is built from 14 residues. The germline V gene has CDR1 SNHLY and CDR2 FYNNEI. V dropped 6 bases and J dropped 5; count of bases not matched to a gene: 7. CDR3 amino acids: CASSEQQGEDTQYF. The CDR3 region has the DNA TGTGCCAGCAGCGAACAACAGGGGGAAGATACGCAGTATTTT. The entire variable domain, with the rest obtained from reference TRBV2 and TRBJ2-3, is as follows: EPEVTQTPSHQVTQMGQEVILRCVPISNHLYFYWYRQILGQKVEFLVSFYNNEISEKSEIFDDQFSVERPDGSNFTLKIRSTKLEDSAMYFCASSEQQGEDTQYFGPGTRLTVL.

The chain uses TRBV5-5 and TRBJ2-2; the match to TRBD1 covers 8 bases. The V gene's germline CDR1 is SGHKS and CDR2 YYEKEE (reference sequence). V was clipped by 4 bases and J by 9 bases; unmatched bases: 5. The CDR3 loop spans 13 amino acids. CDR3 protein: CASSITGGRELFF. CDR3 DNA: TGTGCCAGCAGCATCACAGGGGGGAGGGAGCTGTTTTTT.

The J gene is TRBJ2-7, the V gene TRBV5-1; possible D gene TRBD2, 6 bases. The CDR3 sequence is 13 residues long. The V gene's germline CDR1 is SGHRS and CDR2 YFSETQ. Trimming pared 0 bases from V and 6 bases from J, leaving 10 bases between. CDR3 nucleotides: TGCGCCAGCAGCTTGGAAGCGGGTCTCGAGCAGTACTTC. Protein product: CASSLEAGLEQYF.

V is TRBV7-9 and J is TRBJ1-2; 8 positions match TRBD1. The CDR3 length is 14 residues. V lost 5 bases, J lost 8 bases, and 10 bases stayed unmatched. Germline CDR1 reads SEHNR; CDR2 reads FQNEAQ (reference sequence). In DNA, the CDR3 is TGTGCCAGCAGCCTGAGGACAGGGTTGTGGGGCTACACCTTC. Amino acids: CASSLRTGLWGYTF. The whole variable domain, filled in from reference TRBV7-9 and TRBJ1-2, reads DTGVSQNPRHKITKRGQNVTFRCDPISEHNRLYWYRQTLGQGPEFLTYFQNEAQLEKSRLLSDRFSAERPKGSFSTLEIQRTEQGDSAMYLCASSLRTGLWGYTFGSGTRLTVV.

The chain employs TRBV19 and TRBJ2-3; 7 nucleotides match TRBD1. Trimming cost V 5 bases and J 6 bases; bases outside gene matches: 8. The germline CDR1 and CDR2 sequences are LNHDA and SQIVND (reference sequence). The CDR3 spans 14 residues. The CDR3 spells CASSLQTGSDTQYF. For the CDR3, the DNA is TGTGCCAGTAGTCTCCAGACAGGGTCGGATACGCAGTATTTT.

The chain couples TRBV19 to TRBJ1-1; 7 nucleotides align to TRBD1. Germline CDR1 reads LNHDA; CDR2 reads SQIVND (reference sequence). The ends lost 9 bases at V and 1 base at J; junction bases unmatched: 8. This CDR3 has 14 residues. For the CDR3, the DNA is TGTGCCAGCAAGGAGACAGGGAGGAACACTGAAGCTTTCTTT. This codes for CASKETGRNTEAFF.

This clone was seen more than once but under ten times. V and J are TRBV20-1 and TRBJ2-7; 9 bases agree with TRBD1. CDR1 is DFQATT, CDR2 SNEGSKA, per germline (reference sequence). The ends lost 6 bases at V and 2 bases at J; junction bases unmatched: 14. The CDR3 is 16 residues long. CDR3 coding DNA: TGCAGTGCCAGTATTCCGCCCGGGACAGGGACCTACGAGCAGTACTTC. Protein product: CSASIPPGTGTYEQYF.

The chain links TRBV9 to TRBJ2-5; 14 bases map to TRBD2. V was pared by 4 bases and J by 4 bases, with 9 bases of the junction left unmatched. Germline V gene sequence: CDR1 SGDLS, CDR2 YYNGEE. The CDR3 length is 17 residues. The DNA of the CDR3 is TGTGCCAGCAGCCGAGCTTTGGGACTAGCGGGGGCAGAGACCCAGTACTTC. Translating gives CASSRALGLAGAETQYF. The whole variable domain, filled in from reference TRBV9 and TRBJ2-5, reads DSGVTQTPKHLITATGQRVTLRCSPRSGDLSVYWYQQSLDQGLQFLIQYYNGEERAKGNILERFSAQQFPDLHSELNLSSLELGDSALYFCASSRALGLAGAETQYFGPGTRLLVL.